The 30 T cell receptor beta chains in this list originate from one sample, sequenced in a study of low-dose radiotherapy and immunotherapy resistance in tumors. The time point was: after trial treatment. As to treatment: LDRT plus nivolumab, ipilimumab, low-dose cyclophosphamide and aspirin (RACIN trial). Priming of first-strand cDNA relied on TRAV- and TRBV-specific primers (covering alpha and beta chains). With a constant-region primer and a V-primer adapter, TCRs were subjected to roughly 18 PCR cycles of amplification. TCRdb reanalysed the reads using MiXCR and keeps one entry per CDR3 protein. The table has under 35,000 distinct CDR3 sequences, roughly 49% seen once; the top ten hold 4.5% to 6.5%. Sequenced here: PBMCs, sampled after low-dose radiotherapy plus immunotherapy. The source is a male donor with gallbladder cancer.

Notes on this clonotype: A far larger clone lies a single base away; this is likely a read error. J is TRBJ1-1 and V is TRBV12-3 or TRBV12-4; D is unresolved. V was shortened by 5 bases and J by 6 bases, with 22 bases between the two germline ends. This CDR3 comprises 16 residues. CDR3 bases: TGTGCCAGCAGTGAATATGGCGGACGGAGGATAGCTGAAGCTTTCTTT. It encodes CASSEYGGRRIAEAFF.

V and J are TRBV7-6 and TRBJ2-5; 9 bases are a match to TRBD1. The J segment lost 1 base and the V segment lost 3 bases, leaving 3 bases of the junction unmatched. The V gene's germline CDR1 is SGHVS and CDR2 FNYEAQ. The CDR3 is made up of 15 amino acids. The CDR3 spells CASSLLDRGQETQYF. CDR3 sequence (DNA): TGTGCCAGCAGCTTGCTGGACAGGGGCCAAGAGACCCAGTACTTC.

The chain is built from TRBV20-1 and TRBJ2-2, with TRBD1 matching over 10 bases. The germline gives CDR1 DFQATT, CDR2 SNEGSKA (reference sequence). The CDR3 contains 16 residues. J was trimmed by 7 bases and V by 1 base; bases with no gene match: 9. CDR3 coding DNA: TGCAGTGCTAGAGGCCCCGGACAGGGGGTCGACGGGGAGCTGTTTTTT. Translated, it gives CSARGPGQGVDGELFF.

This clonotype is medium-sized. The V gene is TRBV2, the J gene TRBJ2-1; TRBD2 aligns across 15 bases. V lost 6 bases, J lost 8 bases, and 5 bases stayed unmatched. Germline V gene data show CDR1 as SNHLY and CDR2 as FYNNEI. The CDR3 is 15 amino acids. DNA for the CDR3: TGTGCCAGCAGAGGACTAGCGGGGGGGCCTTATGAGCAGTTCTTC. Translating gives CASRGLAGGPYEQFF.

This sequence joins TRBV30 and TRBJ2-1; D is uncertain. Germline CDR1 reads GTSNPN; CDR2 reads SVGIG (reference sequence). The CDR3 has 11 amino acids. The CDR3 sequence: CGLNHYNEQFF. The CDR3 DNA reads as TGTGGCCTGAATCACTACAATGAGCAGTTCTTC.

J is TRBJ1-2 and V is TRBV3-1; D gene unclear. This CDR3 is built from 13 residues. Trimming took off 1 base at V and 4 bases at J, with 7 bases between the two ends. Germline V lookup: CDR1 LGHDT, CDR2 YNNKEL (reference sequence). This chain's CDR3 is CASSQGQLYGYTF. The CDR3 region has the DNA TGTGCCAGCAGCCAAGGGCAGCTCTATGGCTACACCTTC.

By share, this clonotype ranks as medium-sized. The V call is TRBV12-3 or TRBV12-4, the J call TRBJ2-7; 9 bases align to TRBD2. This CDR3 contains 15 residues. Trimming removed 7 bases from V and 6 bases from J; junction bases left unmatched: 13. The CDR3 region is CASTLGGRDRREQYF. The DNA for the CDR3 is TGTGCCAGCACCTTGGGCGGGAGGGATCGTCGCGAGCAGTACTTC.

This chain links TRBV30 with TRBJ1-1; D not resolved. The CDR3 runs to 14 residues. V gave up 3 bases and J gave up 4 bases, with 15 bases separating them. Germline V gene sequence: CDR1 GTSNPN, CDR2 SVGIG (reference sequence). The CDR3 region is CAWRGGRAGTEAFF. The CDR3 DNA follows: TGTGCCTGGAGGGGTGGGAGGGCGGGCACTGAAGCTTTCTTT.

This clonotype was seen a few times. This chain joins TRBV5-1 and TRBJ1-1; a weak D match, TRBD1 (5 bases). In germline, CDR1 is SGHRS, CDR2 YFSETQ. This CDR3 contains 14 residues. The ends were cut back, 0 bases at V and 3 bases at J, with 9 bases in the middle. The CDR3 region has the DNA TGCGCCAGCAGCTTGGCGGACATTGACACTGAAGCTTTCTTT. This codes for CASSLADIDTEAFF.

This clonotype has ten or more counts. The chain combines TRBV2 with TRBJ2-3, with 10 bases identical to TRBD2. Per germline, CDR1 SNHLY and CDR2 FYNNEI. V was pared by 4 bases and J by 7 bases, with 5 bases of the junction left unmatched. The CDR3 is 14 amino acids. This CDR3 reads CASSGSSGGNTQYF. In DNA form, the CDR3 reads TGTGCCAGCAGTGGAAGTAGCGGGGGGAATACGCAGTATTTT.

The CDR3 DNA reads TGTGCCAGCAGCTCAGGGTCGGGTGGCTACACCTTC. Amino acids: CASSSGSGGYTF. The chain recombines TRBV28 with TRBJ1-2, with D perhaps matching TRBD1 (5 bases). The CDR3 is made up of 12 amino acids. Trimming left V 6 bases short and J 7 bases short, with 12 bases between. Germline lookup yields CDR1 MDHEN and CDR2 SYDVKM.

The chain has TRBV11-2 and TRBJ2-7; TRBD2 matches 9 bases. This CDR3 comprises 14 residues. Per the germline V gene, CDR1 is SGHAT and CDR2 is FQNNGV. Losses at the gene ends were 1 base for V and 7 bases for J; bases not matched to a gene: 5. CDR3 nucleotides: TGTGCCAGCAGCTTAGTAGCGGGAGCGCTTGAGCAGTACTTC. It codes for CASSLVAGALEQYF.

Ten or more counts support this clonotype. This chain's CDR3 is CASGAVSTDTQYF. Written as DNA, the CDR3 is TGTGCCAGCGGGGCAGTCAGTACAGATACGCAGTATTTT. The chain links TRBV27 to TRBJ2-3; possibly TRBD1 for D (5 bases). Germline CDR1 is MNHEY and CDR2 is SMNVEV (reference sequence). Trimming removed 8 bases at V and 3 bases at J, with 12 bases between. This CDR3 region has 13 residues.

The chain has TRBV5-4 and TRBJ2-1, with 11 bases aligning to TRBD1. The CDR3 consists of 15 residues. The ends lost 3 bases at V and 2 bases at J; junction bases unmatched: 1. Germline CDR1 reads SGHNT; CDR2 reads YYREEE (reference sequence). CDR3 sequence reads: CASSSDRGPYNEQFF. CDR3 DNA: TGTGCCAGCAGCTCGGACAGGGGGCCCTACAATGAGCAGTTCTTC.

By share, this clonotype ranks as medium-sized. The chain links TRBV28 to TRBJ2-7; D gene ambiguous. Germline V CDR1 and CDR2: MDHEN, SYDVKM. Between the trimmed V and J ends, which lost 4 bases and 3 bases, there was a span of 4 bases. The length of the CDR3 is 11 residues. The CDR3 protein is CASSSNYEQYF. CDR3 bases: TGTGCCAGCAGTTCGAACTACGAGCAGTACTTC.

This clonotype appeared many times. The chain combines TRBV20-1 with TRBJ2-7; 15 bases are a match to TRBD2. This CDR3 has 14 residues. The J segment lost 7 bases and the V segment lost 3 bases, leaving 4 bases of the junction unmatched. In germline, CDR1 is DFQATT, CDR2 SNEGSKA (reference sequence). CDR3 sequence: CSASGTSGRREQYF. The CDR3 coding sequence is TGCAGTGCTAGCGGGACTAGCGGGAGGCGGGAGCAGTACTTC.

This clonotype was seen at least ten times. The chain couples TRBV5-1 to TRBJ2-3, with 10 bases lining up with TRBD2. CDR1 is SGHRS and CDR2 is YFSETQ in the germline V gene. The CDR3 consists of 17 residues. The V gene end was trimmed by 0 bases and the J gene end by 2 bases; junction bases not matched to a gene: 6. The CDR3 coding sequence is TGCGCCAGCAGCTTGGCTAGCGGGGGAACGTTCACAGATACGCAGTATTTT. Its protein is CASSLASGGTFTDTQYF. The full variable domain, completed using reference TRBV5-1 and TRBJ2-3, is KAGVTQTPRYLIKTRGQQVTLSCSPISGHRSVSWYQQTPGQGLQFLFEYFSETQRNKGNFPGRFSGRQFSNSRSEMNVSTLELGDSALYLCASSLASGGTFTDTQYFGPGTRLTVL.

V and J are TRBV28 and TRBJ1-5, with unresolved D. Germline lookup yields CDR1 MDHEN and CDR2 SYDVKM. The germline V and J ends were trimmed by 2 bases and 6 bases, with 11 bases remaining between them. The CDR3 consists of 14 residues. The CDR3 loop reads CASSLGSVRQPQHF. CDR3 DNA: TGTGCCAGCAGTTTAGGCAGCGTTCGTCAGCCCCAGCATTTT. Full variable domain (missing parts from reference TRBV28 and TRBJ1-5): DVKVTQSSRYLVKRTGEKVFLECVQDMDHENMFWYRQDPGLGLRLIYFSYDVKMKEKGDIPEGYSVSREKKERFSLILESASTNQTSMYLCASSLGSVRQPQHFGDGTRLSIL.

The chain combines TRBV3-1 with TRBJ2-1, with TRBD1 matching over 9 bases. The CDR3 runs 16 residues. J was trimmed by 5 bases and V by 2 bases; bases with no gene match: 7. CDR1 and CDR2 from the germline V gene are LGHDT and YNNKEL (reference sequence). The DNA for the CDR3 is TGTGCCAGCAGCCAAATCCCGGGACAGGGTAACAATGAGCAGTTCTTC. Its translation: CASSQIPGQGNNEQFF.

This clonotype has a handful of counts. The chain is built from TRBV9 and TRBJ2-1, with 14 nucleotides matching TRBD2. The CDR3 consists of 17 residues. V shed 2 bases, J shed 10 bases, and the junction held 11 bases outside the gene matches. Germline V gene data show CDR1 as SGDLS and CDR2 as YYNGEE. CDR3 protein: CASSVTPGLAGVDEQFF. CDR3 DNA: TGTGCCAGCAGCGTGACTCCGGGACTAGCGGGAGTTGACGAGCAGTTCTTC.

This clonotype was counted at least ten times. The chain has TRBV7-7 and TRBJ2-2; possibly TRBD1 or TRBD2 for D (5 bases each). Germline lookup yields CDR1 SSHAT and CDR2 FNYEAQ (reference sequence). CDR3 length: 15 residues. Trimming took 0 bases from V and 7 from J, leaving 12 bases between them. CDR3 loop: CASSLADRGLGELFF. CDR3 nucleotides: TGTGCCAGCAGCTTAGCAGACCGGGGCCTCGGGGAGCTGTTTTTT.

This chain links TRBV5-1 with TRBJ1-2; TRBD1 matches 8 bases. Per germline, CDR1 SGHRS and CDR2 YFSETQ. The V segment lost 4 bases and the J segment 3 bases; nucleotides outside the gene matches: 8. CDR3 length equals 15 residues. The CDR3 loop is CASSGFPGGDYGYTF. DNA for the CDR3: TGCGCCAGCAGCGGTTTCCCAGGGGGCGACTATGGCTACACCTTC. Complete variable domain (other parts from reference TRBV5-1 and TRBJ1-2): KAGVTQTPRYLIKTRGQQVTLSCSPISGHRSVSWYQQTPGQGLQFLFEYFSETQRNKGNFPGRFSGRQFSNSRSEMNVSTLELGDSALYLCASSGFPGGDYGYTFGSGTRLTVV.

This clonotype occurred many times. The chain couples TRBV10-1 to TRBJ1-2; tentatively, D is TRBD1 (5 bases). Germline V gene sequence: CDR1 WNHNN, CDR2 SYGVQD (reference sequence). V was pared by 3 bases and J by 2 bases, with 7 bases between. The CDR3 has 13 amino acids. The CDR3 sequence is CASSERTNYGYTF. The CDR3 coding sequence is TGCGCCAGCAGTGAACGGACAAACTATGGCTACACCTTC.

This clonotype came up a few times. DNA of the CDR3: TGTGCCAGCAGCGGGGACAGGGGGGTAGATACGCAGTATTTT. Its protein product is CASSGDRGVDTQYF. This sequence joins TRBV9 and TRBJ2-3; 11 bases line up with TRBD1. After removal of 3 bases from V and 5 bases from J, the junction contained 2 bases not matched to a gene. The CDR3 contains 14 residues. Germline CDR1 reads SGDLS; CDR2 reads YYNGEE.

In its sample, this clonotype was seen many times. V is TRBV27 and J is TRBJ2-3; 7 positions agree with TRBD2. The ends lost 5 bases at V and 0 bases at J; junction bases unmatched: 8. CDR3 length equals 16 residues. CDR1 is MNHEY and CDR2 is SMNVEV in the germline V gene (reference sequence). The CDR3 sequence is CASSPLADLSTDTQYF. DNA of the CDR3: TGTGCCAGCAGTCCGCTAGCGGACCTCAGCACAGATACGCAGTATTTT.

The J gene is TRBJ1-5, the V gene TRBV27, with D perhaps TRBD1 (5 bases). CDR1 is MNHEY, CDR2 SMNVEV, per germline (reference sequence). The ends were cut back, 7 bases at V and 7 bases at J, with 17 bases in the middle. This CDR3 has 14 amino acids. CDR3: CASTAGLGEQPQHF. Here the CDR3 DNA reads TGTGCCAGCACCGCGGGACTCGGGGAACAGCCCCAGCATTTT.

This clonotype was seen once. The chain uses TRBV9 and TRBJ2-3; no reliable D call. The CDR3 has 13 residues. Germline V gene lookup returns CDR1 SGDLS and CDR2 YYNGEE. With 4 bases removed from V and 1 base from J, the gap between germline ends came to 7 bases. The chain's CDR3 is CASSLIGTDTQYF. The CDR3 DNA is TGTGCCAGCAGCCTGATTGGCACAGATACGCAGTATTTT.

The chain combines TRBV6-2 or TRBV6-3 with TRBJ2-3; D call uncertain. Trimming cost V 0 bases and J 6 bases, with 13 bases left between them. The CDR3 is 15 amino acids. Germline assignment: CDR1 MNHEY and CDR2 SVGEGT. The CDR3 coding sequence is TGTGCCAGCAGTTACTCCGGGCGCGGCTGGGATACGCAGTATTTT. It encodes CASSYSGRGWDTQYF.

In its sample, this clonotype was seen many times. V gene TRBV6-5 combines with J gene TRBJ2-3, with D perhaps TRBD2 (7 bases). Looked up from germline, CDR1 is MNHEY and CDR2 is SVGAGI. The CDR3 covers 15 residues. The V end was cut by 6 bases, the J end by 4 bases, with 17 bases between. This CDR3 is CASSQRGAPADTQYF. The DNA of the CDR3 is TGTGCCAGCAGCCAACGGGGGGCCCCTGCAGATACGCAGTATTTT.

This clonotype has a count of ten or more. This CDR3 is CASSISGLKPQHF. The CDR3 DNA reads as TGTGCCAGTAGTATTTCTGGGTTAAAGCCCCAGCATTTT. This sequence joins TRBV19 and TRBJ1-5; D is unclear. Deletions cut 3 bases from V and 8 bases from J, with 11 bases between. Germline CDR1 and CDR2: LNHDA and SQIVND (reference sequence). This CDR3 is 13 amino acids long.